This T cell receptor (beta chain) is from a study of a mutant IDH1 vaccine in newly diagnosed glioma. Background on the study: Vaccines were first given 4-6 weeks after radiotherapy alone, or with temozolomide cycles.

The time point: week 35, safety follow-up. Vaccinated patients received 300 ug of mutant IDH1 20-mer peptide per dose, with topical imiquimod. Scheduled for weeks 1, 3, 5, 7, 11, 15, 19 and 23, eight vaccinations were given to patients. Assay used: immunoSEQ multiplex PCR; TCRdb lists only in-frame clones, some missing. The table lists 35,000 to 55,000 clones, 81% of them singletons, with more than 4.5% in the top ten. Germline V gives CDR1 MNHEY, CDR2 SVGAGI. Trimming took off 5 bases at V and 1 base at J, with 8 bases between the two ends. The CDR3 length is 13 residues. A note on this clone: The antigen is unknown.

The receptor's source is a middle-aged woman with glioma. Some clones in this sample may be carry-over from other donors' samples. The sample here was PBMCs, taken from a glioma patient whose treatment included an IDH1 peptide vaccine. The chain recombines TRBV6-5 with TRBJ1-1; D is unclear. For the CDR3, the DNA is TGTGCCAGCAGTCCGACTACGAACACTGAAGCTTTCTTT. It specifies CASSPTTNTEAFF.